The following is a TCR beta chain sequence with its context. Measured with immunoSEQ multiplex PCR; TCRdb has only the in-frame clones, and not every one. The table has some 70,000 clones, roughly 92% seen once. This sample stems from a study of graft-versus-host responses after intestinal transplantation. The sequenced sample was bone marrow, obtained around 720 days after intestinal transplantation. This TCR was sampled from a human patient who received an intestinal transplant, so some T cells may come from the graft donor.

CDR3 region: CASSSGTSGVDTQYF. In nucleotides, the CDR3 is TGTGCCAGCAGCTCAGGGACTAGCGGGGTAGATACGCAGTATTTT. This chain uses TRBV11-2 with TRBJ2-3; 13 bases align to TRBD2. This CDR3 region has 15 residues. V shed 4 bases, J shed 5 bases, and the junction held 3 bases outside the gene matches. Germline CDR1 is SGHAT and CDR2 is FQNNGV. Full variable domain (rest looked up from reference TRBV11-2 and TRBJ2-3): EAGVAQSPRYKIIEKRQSVAFWCNPISGHATLYWYQQILGQGPKLLIQFQNNGVVDDSQLPKDRFSAERLKGVDSTLKIQPAKLEDSAVYLCASSSGTSGVDTQYFGPGTRLTVL.